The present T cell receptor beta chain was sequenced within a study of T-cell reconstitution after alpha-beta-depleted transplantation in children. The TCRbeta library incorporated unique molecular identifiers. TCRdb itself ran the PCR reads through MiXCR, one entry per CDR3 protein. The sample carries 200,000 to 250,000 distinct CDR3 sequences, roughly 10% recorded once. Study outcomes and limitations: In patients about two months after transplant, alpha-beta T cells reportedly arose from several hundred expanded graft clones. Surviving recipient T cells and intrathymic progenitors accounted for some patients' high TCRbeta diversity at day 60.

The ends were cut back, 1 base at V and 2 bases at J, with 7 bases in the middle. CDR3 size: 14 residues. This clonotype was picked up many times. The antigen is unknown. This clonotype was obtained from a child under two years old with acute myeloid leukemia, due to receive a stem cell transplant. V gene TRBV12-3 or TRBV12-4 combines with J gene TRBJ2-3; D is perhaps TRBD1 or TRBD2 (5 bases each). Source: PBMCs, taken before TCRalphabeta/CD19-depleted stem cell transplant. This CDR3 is CASSLVGDTDTQYF. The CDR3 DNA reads TGTGCCAGCAGTTTAGTGGGGGACACAGATACGCAGTATTTT.